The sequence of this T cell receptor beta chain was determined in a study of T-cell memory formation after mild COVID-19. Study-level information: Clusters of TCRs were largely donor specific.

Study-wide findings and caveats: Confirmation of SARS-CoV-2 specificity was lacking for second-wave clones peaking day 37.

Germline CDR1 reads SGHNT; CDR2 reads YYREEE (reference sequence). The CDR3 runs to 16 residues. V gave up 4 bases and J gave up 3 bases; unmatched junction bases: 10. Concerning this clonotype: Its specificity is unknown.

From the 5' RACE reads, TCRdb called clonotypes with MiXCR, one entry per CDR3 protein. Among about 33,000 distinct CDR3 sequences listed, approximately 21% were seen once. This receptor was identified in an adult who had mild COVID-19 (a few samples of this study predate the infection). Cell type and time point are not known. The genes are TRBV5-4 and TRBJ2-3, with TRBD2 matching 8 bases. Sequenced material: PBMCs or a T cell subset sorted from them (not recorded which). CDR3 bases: TGTGCCAGCAGCGCCGGTGCGGGGGGCACTACAGATACGCAGTATTTT. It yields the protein CASSAGAGGTTDTQYF.